One and the same sample provided the 18 T cell receptor beta chains below, sequenced in a study of beta chain features in type 1 diabetes. The study reverse transcribed the entire isolated RNA, so it sequenced expressed TCRB transcripts. The assay was immunoSEQ multiplex PCR, and TCRdb's table has in-frame clones only and misses some. The data contain fewer than 500,000 clones, approximately 13% of them singletons. The sample consisted of naive CD4+ T cells from blood. The receptors were gathered from a man in his thirties or forties in good health.

This clone was observed a few times. The rearrangement uses TRBV4-3 and TRBJ2-5; 7 nucleotides align to TRBD1. CDR3 length equals 15 residues. Germline V lookup: CDR1 LGHNA, CDR2 YSLEER. The V and J ends lost 4 bases and 1 base, in that order; junction bases with no gene match: 6. This CDR3 reads CASSLRGTAQETQYF. CDR3 in DNA: TGCGCCAGCAGCCTCCGTGGGACAGCCCAAGAGACCCAGTACTTC.

V usage is TRBV7-2 and J usage is TRBJ1-6, with 10 bases matching TRBD1. The V gene's germline CDR1 is SGHTA and CDR2 FQGNSA. This CDR3 has 16 amino acids. V was clipped by 2 bases and J by 6 bases; unmatched bases: 4. The CDR3 protein is CASSLFGTGVNSPLHF. The CDR3 DNA follows: TGTGCCAGCAGCTTATTTGGGACAGGGGTTAATTCACCCCTCCACTTT.

The chain has TRBV25-1 and TRBJ1-2; D gene ambiguous. V was trimmed by 0 bases and J by 4 bases, leaving 6 bases between them. This CDR3 has 13 residues. The germline gives CDR1 MGHDK, CDR2 SYGVNS. CDR3 DNA: TGTGCCAGCAGTGAATATGGACCCTATGGCTACACCTTC. Protein: CASSEYGPYGYTF.

Ten or more counts support this clone. V is TRBV15 and J is TRBJ2-3, with D possibly TRBD2 on 5 matching bases. Deletions cut 5 bases from V and 2 bases from J, with 17 bases between. There are 16 residues in the CDR3. Germline V CDR1 and CDR2: LNHNV, YYDKDF (reference sequence). The CDR3 loop reads CATSELGSGDTDTQYF. As DNA, the CDR3 is TGTGCCACCAGCGAATTGGGGAGCGGAGACACAGATACGCAGTATTTT. The whole variable domain, remainder taken from reference TRBV15 and TRBJ2-3, is DAMVIQNPRYQVTQFGKPVTLSCSQTLNHNVMYWYQQKSSQAPKLLFHYYDKDFNNEADTPDNFQSRRPNTSFCFLDIRSPGLGDTAMYLCATSELGSGDTDTQYFGPGTRLTVL.

The V call is TRBV2, the J call TRBJ2-1; D is possibly TRBD1 (6 bases). V dropped 3 bases and J dropped 15 bases, with 18 bases sitting between them. The CDR3 is made up of 13 amino acids. The germline CDR1 and CDR2 sequences are SNHLY and FYNNEI. CDR3 region: CASSEAIPGQRFF. DNA of the CDR3: TGTGCCAGCAGTGAGGCCATCCCGGGACAACGGTTCTTC.

The CDR3 nucleotides are TGTGCCAGCAGCTTGGACACGGGACCCGGGGAGCTGTTTTTT. Protein product: CASSLDTGPGELFF. The J gene is TRBJ2-2, the V gene TRBV5-6, with D perhaps assigned TRBD1 or TRBD2 (5 bases each). The CDR3 totals 14 residues. Germline V CDR1 and CDR2: SGHDT, YYEEEE. V was pared by 0 bases and J by 6 bases, with 9 bases between.

This clone was detected a few times. The V gene is TRBV9, the J gene TRBJ2-3, with 13 bases aligning to TRBD2. The germline V gene has CDR1 SGDLS and CDR2 YYNGEE. This CDR3 has 19 residues. The V segment lost 1 base and the J segment 2 bases; nucleotides outside the gene matches: 10. CDR3 sequence: CASSVSGLAGVLSTDTQYF. CDR3 DNA sequence: TGTGCCAGCAGCGTATCAGGACTAGCGGGGGTACTCTCCACAGATACGCAGTATTTT.

In its sample, this clone was seen a few times. The rearrangement uses TRBV9 and TRBJ2-5, with TRBD1 matching over 9 bases. Trimming at V came to 4 bases and at J to 3 bases, leaving 4 bases not matched to a gene. Germline CDR1 SGDLS, CDR2 YYNGEE. The CDR3 contains 14 residues. The CDR3: CASSRGTGKETQYF. CDR3 nucleotides: TGTGCCAGCAGCCGCGGGACAGGGAAAGAGACCCAGTACTTC.

The sample holds a few counts of this clone. CDR3 amino acids: CASSLEFMNTEAFF. Here the CDR3 DNA reads TGTGCCAGCAGCTTAGAGTTCATGAACACTGAAGCTTTCTTT. This chain links TRBV7-9 with TRBJ1-1; D gene ambiguous. The CDR3 has 14 residues. V lost 1 base to trimming and J lost 0 bases, with 6 bases between them. The germline CDR1 and CDR2 sequences are SEHNR and FQNEAQ (reference sequence).

Points on this clone: Other nucleotide sequences from this sample produce the same CDR3. The rearrangement joins TRBV7-2 to TRBJ2-3; D gene ambiguous. Trimming removed 4 bases at V and 1 base at J, with 9 bases between. CDR3 length: 14 amino acids. Germline assignment: CDR1 SGHTA and CDR2 FQGNSA. The CDR3 is CASSSRAGTDTQYF. CDR3 bases: TGTGCCAGCAGCTCTCGAGCCGGCACAGATACGCAGTATTTT.

V usage is TRBV15 and J usage is TRBJ2-1; possibly TRBD1 for D (5 bases). Germline V CDR1 and CDR2: LNHNV, YYDKDF (reference sequence). The CDR3 spans 16 residues. Between the trimmed V and J ends, which lost 7 bases and 10 bases, there was a span of 26 bases. CDR3 in DNA: TGTGCCACCATTGGCGGAACAGGTACTTGGTCGCGGGAGCAGTTCTTC. It is translated as CATIGGTGTWSREQFF.

DNA for the CDR3: TGCGCCAGCAGCCAGAGGACGGGGGACAATGAGCAGTTCTTC. Its protein product is CASSQRTGDNEQFF. The chain recombines TRBV4-3 with TRBJ2-1, with D tentatively TRBD2 (6 bases). Deletions cut 3 bases from V and 5 bases from J, with 11 bases between. The CDR3 is 14 amino acids. Germline CDR1 and CDR2: LGHNA and YSLEER.

The chain carries TRBV7-9 and TRBJ1-5; D ambiguous. CDR1 and CDR2 from the germline V gene are SEHNR and FQNEAQ (reference sequence). This CDR3 has 14 amino acids. The V and J ends lost 5 bases and 4 bases respectively, with 12 bases between them. The CDR3 coding sequence is TGTGCCAGCAGCCCTAGATCAAAGAATCAGCCCCAGCATTTT. It is translated as CASSPRSKNQPQHF.

This chain connects TRBV5-4 to TRBJ1-1; the D gene is possibly TRBD1 (6 bases). V lost 6 bases and J 1 base, leaving 10 bases between the germline ends. The CDR3 extends over 13 amino acids. Germline V gene sequence: CDR1 SGHNT, CDR2 YYREEE (reference sequence). This CDR3 is CASKLQGNTEAFF. CDR3 bases: TGTGCCAGCAAGTTACAGGGGAACACTGAAGCTTTCTTT. The full variable domain, its missing parts supplied by reference TRBV5-4 and TRBJ1-1, is ETGVTQSPTHLIKTRGQQVTLRCSSQSGHNTVSWYQQALGQGPQFIFQYYREEENGRGNFPPRFSGLQFPNYSSELNVNALELDDSALYLCASKLQGNTEAFFGQGTRLTVV.

This clone has a handful of counts. V is TRBV7-9 and J is TRBJ2-7; tentatively, D is TRBD1 (6 bases). This CDR3 contains 13 residues. Trimming stripped 5 bases from V and 3 bases from J, with 11 bases between. CDR1 is SEHNR and CDR2 is FQNEAQ in the germline V gene (reference sequence). The CDR3 sequence: CASSPDRIYEQYV. Here the CDR3 DNA reads TGTGCCAGCAGCCCCGACAGGATCTACGAGCAGTACGTC.

This clone was observed a few times. The CDR3 loop is CASSVGGTLNTEAFF. CDR3 in DNA: TGTGCCAGCAGCGTAGGTGGGACATTGAACACTGAAGCTTTCTTT. This rearrangement joins TRBV9 to TRBJ1-1, with D maybe TRBD1 (6 bases). CDR1 is SGDLS and CDR2 is YYNGEE in the germline V gene. Trimming left V 0 bases short and J 0 bases short, with 9 bases between. The CDR3 spans 15 residues.

This clone appeared a few times. The V call is TRBV30, the J call TRBJ1-3, with D hard to call. The CDR3 is 14 residues long. V was clipped by 0 bases and J by 0 bases, with 6 bases between them. The germline V gene encodes CDR1 GTSNPN and CDR2 SVGIG (reference sequence). CDR3 DNA sequence: TGTGCCTGGAGTGTAAAGCACTCTGGAAACACCATATATTTT. Its translation: CAWSVKHSGNTIYF.

The V call is TRBV1, the J call TRBJ2-7; the table gives TRBD2 as D, unverified against the DNA. TRBV1 is given as a pseudogene. This CDR3 has 16 amino acids. The CDR3 loop is CTSSHPPRGFRYEQYF. CDR3 nucleotides: TGCACCAGCAGCCATCCACCCCGGGGGTTCCGCTACGAGCAGTACTTC.